This TCR beta chain was found in a study of cytomegalovirus exposure and HLA in healthy donors. As for the study in general: It was reported in a later analysis that the 95 to 150 validation repertoires used the same platform as the approximately 620 first-cohort repertoires.

The donors were part of the 120-subject validation cohort, which stood apart from the roughly 700-subject first cohort. Points from the study as a whole: TCR clusters originating in the first cohort tended to co-occur in the roughly 120 validation repertoires, according to a later analysis.

This table comes from immunoSEQ multiplex PCR, and its TCRdb copy is limited to in-frame clones, with some not included. The sample lists 66,000 or so clones; about 97% were seen once. A remark on this clone: Its cognate antigen is unknown.

The V gene's germline CDR1 is SNHLY and CDR2 FYNNEI. This CDR3 contains 12 residues. The J segment lost 8 bases and the V segment lost 6 bases, leaving 4 bases of the junction unmatched. The sample consisted of PBMCs. This clonotype was obtained from a woman younger than 35 in good health and CMV-seropositive. The chain recombines TRBV2 with TRBJ1-2; the match to TRBD1 covers 9 bases. The CDR3: CASRRDRDGYTF. The CDR3 nucleotides are TGTGCCAGCAGGAGGGACAGGGACGGCTACACCTTC.